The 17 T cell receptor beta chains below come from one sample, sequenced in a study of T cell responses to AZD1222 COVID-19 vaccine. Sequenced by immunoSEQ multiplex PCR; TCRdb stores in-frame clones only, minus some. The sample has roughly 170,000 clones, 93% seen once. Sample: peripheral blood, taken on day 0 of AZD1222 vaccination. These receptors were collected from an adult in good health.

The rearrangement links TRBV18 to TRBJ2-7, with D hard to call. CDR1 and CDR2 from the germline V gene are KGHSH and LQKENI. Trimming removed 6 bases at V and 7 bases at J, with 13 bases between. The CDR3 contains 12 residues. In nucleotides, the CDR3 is TGTGCCAGCTCGCCCCTCTTGGGGGAGCAGTACTTC. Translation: CASSPLLGEQYF.

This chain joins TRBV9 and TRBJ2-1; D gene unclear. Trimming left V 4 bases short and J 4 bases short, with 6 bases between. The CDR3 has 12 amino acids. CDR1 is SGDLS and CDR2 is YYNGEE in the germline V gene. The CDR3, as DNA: TGTGCCAGCAGCCCCGTATACAATGAGCAGTTCTTC. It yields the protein CASSPVYNEQFF.

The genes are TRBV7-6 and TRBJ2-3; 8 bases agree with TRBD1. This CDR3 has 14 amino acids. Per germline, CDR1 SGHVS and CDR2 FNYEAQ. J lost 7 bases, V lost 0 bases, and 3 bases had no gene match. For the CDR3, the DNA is TGTGCCAGCAGCTTAGCGACAGGGGCAAATACGCAGTATTTT. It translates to CASSLATGANTQYF.

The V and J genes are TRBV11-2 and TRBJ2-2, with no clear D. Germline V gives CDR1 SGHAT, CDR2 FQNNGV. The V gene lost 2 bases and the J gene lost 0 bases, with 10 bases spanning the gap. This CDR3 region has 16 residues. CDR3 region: CASSLRHSANTGELFF. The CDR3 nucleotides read TGTGCCAGCAGCTTACGACACTCGGCGAACACCGGGGAGCTGTTTTTT. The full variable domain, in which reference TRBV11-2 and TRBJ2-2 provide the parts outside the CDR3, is EAGVAQSPRYKIIEKRQSVAFWCNPISGHATLYWYQQILGQGPKLLIQFQNNGVVDDSQLPKDRFSAERLKGVDSTLKIQPAKLEDSAVYLCASSLRHSANTGELFFGEGSRLTVL.

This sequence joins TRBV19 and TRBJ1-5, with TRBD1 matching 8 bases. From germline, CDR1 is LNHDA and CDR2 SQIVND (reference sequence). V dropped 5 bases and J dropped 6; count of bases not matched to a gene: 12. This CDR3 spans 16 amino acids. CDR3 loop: CASSVTDRVLGQPQHF. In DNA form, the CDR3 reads TGTGCCAGTAGTGTAACGGACAGGGTCCTAGGTCAGCCCCAGCATTTT. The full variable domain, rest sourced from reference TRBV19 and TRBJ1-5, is DGGITQSPKYLFRKEGQNVTLSCEQNLNHDAMYWYRQDPGQGLRLIYYSQIVNDFQKGDIAEGYSVSREKKESFPLTVTSAQKNPTAFYLCASSVTDRVLGQPQHFGDGTRLSIL.

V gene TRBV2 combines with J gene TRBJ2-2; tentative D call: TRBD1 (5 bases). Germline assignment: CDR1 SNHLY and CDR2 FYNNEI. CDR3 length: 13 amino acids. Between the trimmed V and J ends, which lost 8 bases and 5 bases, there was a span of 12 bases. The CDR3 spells CASRWQGTGELFF. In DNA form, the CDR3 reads TGTGCCAGCCGATGGCAGGGTACCGGGGAGCTGTTTTTT. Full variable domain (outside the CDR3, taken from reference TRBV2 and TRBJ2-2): EPEVTQTPSHQVTQMGQEVILRCVPISNHLYFYWYRQILGQKVEFLVSFYNNEISEKSEIFDDQFSVERPDGSNFTLKIRSTKLEDSAMYFCASRWQGTGELFFGEGSRLTVL.

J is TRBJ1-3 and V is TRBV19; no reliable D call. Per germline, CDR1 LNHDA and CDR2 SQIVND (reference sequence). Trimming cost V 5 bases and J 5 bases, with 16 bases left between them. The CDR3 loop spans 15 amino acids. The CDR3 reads CASSGGKLGRNTIYF. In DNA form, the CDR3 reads TGTGCCAGTAGTGGAGGCAAACTGGGGAGAAACACCATATATTTT.

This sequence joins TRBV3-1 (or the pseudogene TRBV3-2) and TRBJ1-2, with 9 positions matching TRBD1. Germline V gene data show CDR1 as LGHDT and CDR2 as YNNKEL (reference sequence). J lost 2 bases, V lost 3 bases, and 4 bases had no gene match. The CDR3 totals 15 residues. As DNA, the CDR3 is TGTGCCAGCAGCCAGGGGACAGGGAGAAACTATGGCTACACCTTC. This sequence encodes CASSQGTGRNYGYTF.

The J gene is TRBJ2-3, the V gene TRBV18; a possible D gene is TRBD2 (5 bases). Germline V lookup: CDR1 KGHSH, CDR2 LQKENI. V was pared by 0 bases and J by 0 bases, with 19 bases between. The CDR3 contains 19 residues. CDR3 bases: TGTGCCAGCTCACCACCGATGACCCGGAGGAACCCTAGCACAGATACGCAGTATTTT. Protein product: CASSPPMTRRNPSTDTQYF.

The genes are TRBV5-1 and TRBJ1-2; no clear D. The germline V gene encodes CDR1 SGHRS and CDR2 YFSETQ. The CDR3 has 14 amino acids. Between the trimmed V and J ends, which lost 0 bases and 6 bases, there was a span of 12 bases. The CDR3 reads CASSLERSWDGYTF. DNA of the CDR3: TGCGCCAGCAGCTTGGAGCGGTCTTGGGATGGCTACACCTTC.

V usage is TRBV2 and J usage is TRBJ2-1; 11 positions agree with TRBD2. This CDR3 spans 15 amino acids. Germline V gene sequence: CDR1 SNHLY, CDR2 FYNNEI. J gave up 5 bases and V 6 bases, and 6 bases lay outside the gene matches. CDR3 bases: TGTGCCAGCAGGGGACTAGCGGAGCTCGACAATGAGCAGTTCTTC. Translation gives CASRGLAELDNEQFF.

The chain's CDR3 is CASSLLDRGGPGNTIYF. Written as DNA, the CDR3 is TGTGCCAGCTCACTGTTGGACAGGGGAGGCCCCGGGAACACCATATATTTT. The V and J genes are TRBV18 and TRBJ1-3; 9 positions match TRBD1. CDR3 length equals 17 residues. The germline V gene has CDR1 KGHSH and CDR2 LQKENI. Trimming at V came to 4 bases and at J to 7 bases, leaving 14 bases not matched to a gene.

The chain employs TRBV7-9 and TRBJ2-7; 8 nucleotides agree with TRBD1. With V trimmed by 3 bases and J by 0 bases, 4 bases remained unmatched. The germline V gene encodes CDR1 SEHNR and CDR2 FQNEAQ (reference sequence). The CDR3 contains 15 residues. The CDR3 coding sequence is TGTGCCAGCAGCTTGGACAGGGTCCACTCCTACGAGCAGTACTTC. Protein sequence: CASSLDRVHSYEQYF.

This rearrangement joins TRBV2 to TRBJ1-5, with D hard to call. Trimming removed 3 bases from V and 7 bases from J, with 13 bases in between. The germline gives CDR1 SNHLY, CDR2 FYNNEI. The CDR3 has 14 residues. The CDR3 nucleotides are TGTGCCAGCAGTGACCGGATGGAGGGACAGCCCCAGCATTTT. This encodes CASSDRMEGQPQHF.

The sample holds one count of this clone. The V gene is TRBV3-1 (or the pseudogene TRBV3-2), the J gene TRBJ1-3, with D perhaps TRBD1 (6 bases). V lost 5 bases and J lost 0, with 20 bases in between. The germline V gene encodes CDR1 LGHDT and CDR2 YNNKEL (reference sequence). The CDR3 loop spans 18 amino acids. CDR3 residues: CASSSQYRDTSSGNTIYF. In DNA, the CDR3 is TGTGCCAGCAGCTCTCAATACCGGGACACCAGCTCTGGAAACACCATATATTTT.

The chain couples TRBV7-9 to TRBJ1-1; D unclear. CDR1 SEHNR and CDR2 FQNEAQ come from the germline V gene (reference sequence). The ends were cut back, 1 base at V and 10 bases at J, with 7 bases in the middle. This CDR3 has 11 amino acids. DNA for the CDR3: TGTGCCAGCAGCTTAGGAACGATAGCTTTCTTT. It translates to CASSLGTIAFF.

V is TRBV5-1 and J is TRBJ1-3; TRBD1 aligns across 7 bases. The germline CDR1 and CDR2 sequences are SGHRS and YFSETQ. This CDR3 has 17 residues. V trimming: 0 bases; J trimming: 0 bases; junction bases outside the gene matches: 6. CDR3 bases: TGCGCCAGCAGCTTGGAAGCGGGGACAGACTCTGGAAACACCATATATTTT. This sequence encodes CASSLEAGTDSGNTIYF.